This T cell receptor beta chain was identified in a study of blood T cell repertoires in COVID-19. Study overall: Donors in the United States, Italy and Spain gave samples during acute or convalescent COVID-19. From T cells, B-cell-depleted T cells, or PBMCs came the material, which was cDNA or gDNA.

Here immunoSEQ multiplex PCR was the method, and the copy in TCRdb shows in-frame clones only, minus some. This table holds 60,000 to 75,000 clones, roughly nine tenths found once. This CDR3 is 15 amino acids long. V lost 0 bases and J lost 7; bases outside the gene matches: 5. CDR1 is LGHNA and CDR2 is YNFKEQ in the germline V gene. The source of this sequence is a man aged 35 to 55 with COVID-19, enrolled during active disease. The gene calls are TRBV4-2 and TRBJ1-4, with 7 nucleotides matching TRBD1. Input material: peripheral blood. The CDR3 region is CASSQDHRGREKLFF. CDR3 coding DNA: TGTGCCAGCAGCCAAGATCACAGGGGTCGTGAAAAACTGTTTTTT.